These 9 T cell receptor beta chains were sequenced from one sample in a study of CD8 T cells in ankylosing spondylitis. Each CDR3 protein gets one entry after TCRdb re-called the 5' RACE reads with MiXCR. The sample records roughly 130,000 distinct CDR3 sequences, about 6.4% being singletons. Sequencing was done on a sample of blood, either unsorted or a sorted T cell fraction (not recorded which). These receptors originate from a male donor with ankylosing spondylitis or in good health (not recorded which).

In this sample, this clonotype turned up many times. Written as DNA, the CDR3 is TGTGCCAGCAGCCCACAGCGGGGGGGTCCCTACAATGAGCAGTTCTTC. It codes for CASSPQRGGPYNEQFF. The genes are TRBV7-2 and TRBJ2-1, with 10 bases lining up with TRBD2. Germline CDR1 and CDR2: SGHTA and FQGNSA. V lost 5 bases, J lost 2 bases, and 6 bases stayed unmatched. The CDR3 spans 16 residues.

This clonotype was observed a handful of times. This chain joins TRBV5-1 and TRBJ2-2; D may be TRBD1 or TRBD2 (5 bases each). Between the trimmed V and J ends, which lost 7 bases and 1 base, there was a span of 11 bases. The CDR3 is made up of 14 amino acids. Germline V CDR1 and CDR2: SGHRS, YFSETQ. The DNA of the CDR3 is TGCGCCAGCGGGACGAGCGAGAACACCGGGGAGCTGTTTTTT. It translates to CASGTSENTGELFF.

This clonotype came up many times. The rearrangement joins TRBV12-3 or TRBV12-4 to TRBJ2-1; no clear D gene. The length of the CDR3 is 16 residues. Trimming removed 1 base from V and 8 bases from J, with 18 bases in between. Written as DNA, the CDR3 is TGTGCCAGCAGTTTAGGGGCCTCGGTGGGTCTCGATGAGCAGTTCTTC. It yields the protein CASSLGASVGLDEQFF.

The V gene is TRBV11-3, the J gene TRBJ2-1; 8 positions agree with TRBD2. Germline CDR1 is SGHNT and CDR2 is YENEEA. The CDR3 runs 16 residues. Trimming at V came to 5 bases and at J to 1 base, leaving 7 bases not matched to a gene. DNA for the CDR3: TGTGCCAGCAGCCCAACCGGGACTAGATCCTACAATGAGCAGTTCTTC. Translated, it gives CASSPTGTRSYNEQFF.

In its sample, this clonotype was seen many times. The V call is TRBV28, the J call TRBJ2-3, with 11 bases fitting TRBD2. This CDR3 is 16 amino acids long. Germline CDR1 reads MDHEN; CDR2 reads SYDVKM. Trimming at V came to 2 bases and at J to 6 bases, leaving 7 bases not matched to a gene. CDR3 sequence: CASSLTLAGGTDTQYF. CDR3 nucleotides: TGTGCCAGCAGTTTAACTTTAGCGGGAGGGACCGATACGCAGTATTTT.

This clonotype was detected many times. The chain joins TRBV5-1 to TRBJ2-3; D is ambiguous. The V gene's germline CDR1 is SGHRS and CDR2 YFSETQ. The CDR3 sequence is 13 residues long. With 0 bases removed from V and 9 bases from J, the gap between germline ends came to 11 bases. The chain's CDR3 is CASSLDIGTTQYF. In nucleotides, the CDR3 is TGCGCCAGCAGCTTGGACATAGGCACGACGCAGTATTTT.

In its sample, this clonotype was seen many times. The CDR3 DNA sequence: TGCAGCCAGCGATCTAACTATGGCTACACCTTC. Protein sequence: CSQRSNYGYTF. V usage is TRBV20-1 and J usage is TRBJ1-2; unclear D gene. Germline V lookup: CDR1 DFQATT, CDR2 SNEGSKA (reference sequence). CDR3 size: 11 residues.

Many counts were recorded for this clonotype. The genes are TRBV20-1 and TRBJ2-7; D remains unclear. This CDR3 comprises 15 residues. The V gene lost 0 bases and the J gene lost 0 bases, with 12 bases spanning the gap. Germline loops: CDR1 DFQATT, CDR2 SNEGSKA (reference sequence). As DNA, the CDR3 is TGCAGTGCTAGAGACCCGGTGGGCCCCTCCTACGAGCAGTACTTC. Translation gives CSARDPVGPSYEQYF.

This clonotype was seen at least ten times. This sequence joins TRBV15 and TRBJ1-3; D is ambiguous. The CDR3 sequence is 14 residues long. The germline V gene encodes CDR1 LNHNV and CDR2 YYDKDF (reference sequence). The ends were cut back, 5 bases at V and 2 bases at J, with 10 bases in the middle. CDR3 amino acids: CATSDERAGNTIYF. In DNA, the CDR3 is TGTGCCACCAGCGACGAGCGCGCTGGAAACACCATATATTTT. The whole variable domain, remainder taken from reference TRBV15 and TRBJ1-3, is DAMVIQNPRYQVTQFGKPVTLSCSQTLNHNVMYWYQQKSSQAPKLLFHYYDKDFNNEADTPDNFQSRRPNTSFCFLDIRSPGLGDTAMYLCATSDERAGNTIYFGEGSWLTVV.